A single sample is the source of the 30 T cell receptor beta chains below, sequenced in a study of blood T cell repertoires in COVID-19. The assay was immunoSEQ multiplex PCR, and TCRdb's table has in-frame clones only and misses some. Seen here are 150,000 to 200,000 clones, approximately 86% observed once, and the top ten hold roughly 25%. The sequenced sample consisted of PBMCs or T cells enriched from blood (not recorded which). The receptors were gathered from a woman in her forties in a cohort exposed to, infected with or recovered from COVID-19 (not recorded which).

This rearrangement joins TRBV2 to TRBJ2-5; 7 nucleotides agree with TRBD2. The CDR3 is made up of 14 amino acids. Germline CDR1 is SNHLY and CDR2 is FYNNEI. The trim removed 6 bases at V and 7 bases at J, leaving 11 bases unmatched. The DNA of the CDR3 is TGTGCCAGCAGGGGCTCCGTGACTAGCTCGACCCAGTACTTC. It codes for CASRGSVTSSTQYF.

This chain joins TRBV5-1 and TRBJ2-1; 11 bases match TRBD2. The CDR3 length is 16 residues. CDR1 SGHRS and CDR2 YFSETQ come from the germline V gene. V lost 3 bases and J lost 7; bases outside the gene matches: 9. Here the CDR3 reads CASSSLTSGSGNEQFF. The CDR3 DNA is TGCGCCAGCAGCTCTCTAACTAGCGGGAGTGGTAATGAGCAGTTCTTC.

The chain employs TRBV9 and TRBJ1-1; D ambiguous. V gave up 4 bases and J gave up 3 bases, with 7 bases separating them. The CDR3 contains 12 residues. The germline CDR1 and CDR2 sequences are SGDLS and YYNGEE. The CDR3 loop is CASSLRDTEAFF. The DNA for the CDR3 is TGTGCCAGCAGCCTCCGGGACACTGAAGCTTTCTTT.

This chain connects TRBV21-1 to TRBJ2-7; the table calls TRBD2, which could not be checked here. TRBV21-1 is classified as a pseudogene. This CDR3 spans 16 amino acids. CDR3 amino acids: CASSLFRRGGSYEQYF. The CDR3 coding sequence is TGTGCCAGCTCCCTCTTTCGGAGGGGAGGCTCCTACGAGCAGTACTTC.

The gene calls are TRBV12-2 and TRBJ2-4; the table's D call, TRBD1, has no DNA check behind it. TRBV12-2 is annotated as a pseudogene. This CDR3 comprises 17 residues. The CDR3 loop reads CASRSPGTGISKNIQYF. The CDR3 DNA follows: TGTGCAAGTCGCTCCCCCGGGACAGGGATATCCAAAAACATTCAGTACTTC.

This chain connects TRBV18 to TRBJ2-2; a possible D gene is TRBD2 (5 bases). CDR3 length: 14 residues. Trimming pared 3 bases from V and 0 bases from J, leaving 5 bases between. CDR1 and CDR2 from the germline V gene are KGHSH and LQKENI. CDR3 sequence (DNA): TGTGCCAGCTCACCTAGCGCGAACACCGGGGAGCTGTTTTTT. It encodes CASSPSANTGELFF.

This clone was seen once. The chain carries TRBV27 and TRBJ2-7, with 14 bases aligning to TRBD2. Germline assignment: CDR1 MNHEY and CDR2 SMNVEV (reference sequence). With 4 bases clipped from V and 3 bases from J, the junction kept 2 bases outside the gene matches. This CDR3 is built from 15 residues. CDR3 residues: CASSWGLAGDYEQYF. For the CDR3, the DNA is TGTGCCAGCAGTTGGGGACTAGCGGGGGACTACGAGCAGTACTTC.

The chain is built from TRBV27 and TRBJ2-7; 8 bases agree with TRBD1. V was clipped by 6 bases and J by 0 bases; unmatched bases: 7. This CDR3 comprises 15 residues. The germline V gene encodes CDR1 MNHEY and CDR2 SMNVEV (reference sequence). The CDR3 loop is CASSTRGTGSYEQYF. The DNA of the CDR3 is TGTGCCAGCAGCACACGGGGGACAGGCTCCTACGAGCAGTACTTC.

This chain links TRBV11-2 with TRBJ1-1; possible D gene TRBD1, 6 bases. The CDR3 is made up of 14 amino acids. V was cut by 3 bases and J by 3 bases, with 11 bases left in between. Germline assignment: CDR1 SGHAT and CDR2 FQNNGV. The DNA for the CDR3 is TGTGCCAGCAGCTTTACAGGGACGGACACTGAAGCTTTCTTT. Its translation: CASSFTGTDTEAFF.

The CDR3 reads CASSLASGRDYGYTF. The CDR3 region has the DNA TGTGCCAGCAGCTTGGCCTCGGGCAGGGATTATGGCTACACCTTC. The V call is TRBV5-4, the J call TRBJ1-2; TRBD1 is a possible D gene (5 bases). There are 15 residues in the CDR3. The germline CDR1 and CDR2 sequences are SGHNT and YYREEE (reference sequence). V was pared by 0 bases and J by 5 bases, with 14 bases between.

The chain joins TRBV7-9 to TRBJ1-4, with D perhaps matching TRBD1 (5 bases). Per germline, CDR1 SEHNR and CDR2 FQNEAQ (reference sequence). This CDR3 is 17 amino acids long. V was clipped by 6 bases and J by 0 bases, with 17 bases between them. The CDR3 protein is CASSQGGRGATNEKLFF. Written as DNA, the CDR3 is TGTGCCAGCAGTCAGGGCGGGAGGGGTGCAACTAATGAAAAACTGTTTTTT.

The CDR3 protein is CASTASTGANEKLFF. CDR3 sequence (DNA): TGTGCCAGCACCGCCTCGACAGGGGCTAATGAAAAACTGTTTTTT. V and J are TRBV27 and TRBJ1-4, with TRBD1 identical over 8 bases. Germline CDR1 reads MNHEY; CDR2 reads SMNVEV (reference sequence). The CDR3 contains 15 residues. V lost 7 bases to trimming and J lost 3 bases; unmatched junction nucleotides: 7.

The chain employs TRBV6-5 and TRBJ1-3, with a tentative D call TRBD1 (6 bases). The CDR3 covers 14 residues. Germline CDR1 reads MNHEY; CDR2 reads SVGAGI. V gave up 6 bases and J gave up 2 bases, with 11 bases separating them. The DNA for the CDR3 is TGTGCCAGCAGCGTGGGACATACTGGAAACACCATATATTTT. This gives the protein CASSVGHTGNTIYF.

V gene TRBV28 combines with J gene TRBJ1-5; D gene unclear. Germline V lookup: CDR1 MDHEN, CDR2 SYDVKM. CDR3 length equals 12 residues. The V gene lost 6 bases and the J gene lost 9 bases, with 12 bases spanning the gap. The CDR3 DNA reads TGTGCCAGCAGACGGCGATCGGGGCCCCAGCATTTT. This gives the protein CASRRRSGPQHF.

This sequence joins TRBV20-1 and TRBJ2-1; 8 bases agree with TRBD2. Germline V gives CDR1 DFQATT, CDR2 SNEGSKA (reference sequence). V lost 3 bases, J lost 6 bases, and 16 bases stayed unmatched. This CDR3 spans 17 amino acids. DNA for the CDR3: TGCAGTGCTAGTGACGGCGGGAGGAGATTCCTATCCAATGAGCAGTTCTTC. This gives the protein CSASDGGRRFLSNEQFF.

V usage is TRBV4-3 and J usage is TRBJ2-3; 7 bases map to TRBD2. With 1 base clipped from V and 1 base from J, the junction kept 8 bases outside the gene matches. The CDR3 extends over 17 amino acids. Germline-derived CDR1 and CDR2 are LGHNA and YSLEER. CDR3: CASSQVWRGSGTDTQYF. CDR3 DNA sequence: TGCGCCAGCAGCCAAGTATGGCGCGGGAGTGGCACAGATACGCAGTATTTT.

J is TRBJ2-2 and V is TRBV25-1; D possibly corresponds to TRBD1 (5 bases). Trimming pared 3 bases from V and 3 bases from J, leaving 8 bases between. The germline V gene has CDR1 MGHDK and CDR2 SYGVNS. The CDR3 sequence is 14 residues long. DNA for the CDR3: TGTGCCAGCAGTGAGGGCAGGGACACCGGGGAGCTGTTTTTT. It yields the protein CASSEGRDTGELFF.

V usage is TRBV4-2 and J usage is TRBJ2-1, with 13 nucleotides matching TRBD2. Looked up from germline, CDR1 is LGHNA and CDR2 is YNFKEQ. The J segment lost 6 bases and the V segment lost 1 base, leaving 6 bases of the junction unmatched. The CDR3 runs to 17 residues. In DNA form, the CDR3 reads TGTGCCAGCAGCCAAGCCAGGGGGACTAGCGGGGTCAATGAGCAGTTCTTC. Translated: CASSQARGTSGVNEQFF.

The V gene is TRBV19, the J gene TRBJ2-4, with D tentatively TRBD2 (5 bases). Per the germline V gene, CDR1 is LNHDA and CDR2 is SQIVND (reference sequence). This CDR3 is 16 amino acids long. V shed 3 bases and J shed 0 bases, with 12 bases lying between them. This CDR3 is CASSINLGLAKNIQYF. In DNA form, the CDR3 reads TGTGCCAGTAGTATTAATCTAGGACTAGCCAAAAACATTCAGTACTTC.

This chain links TRBV6-1 with TRBJ1-5; 9 nucleotides agree with TRBD1. CDR1 and CDR2 from the germline V gene are MNHNS and SASEGT. V lost 1 base and J lost 9; bases outside the gene matches: 4. The CDR3 has 14 amino acids. In DNA, the CDR3 is TGTGCCAGCAGTGAAGAGGGACAGGGAAGGCCCCAGCATTTT. Its translation: CASSEEGQGRPQHF.

The V and J genes are TRBV5-1 and TRBJ2-6; D ambiguous. The CDR3 covers 13 residues. CDR1 SGHRS and CDR2 YFSETQ come from the germline V gene. Between the trimmed V and J ends, which lost 6 bases and 2 bases, there was a span of 6 bases. CDR3 in amino acids: CASNLAGANVLTF. The CDR3 DNA follows: TGCGCCAGCAACCTAGCTGGGGCCAACGTCCTGACTTTC.

The chain links TRBV7-6 to TRBJ2-7; TRBD1 might be the D (6 bases). Germline V gives CDR1 SGHVS, CDR2 FNYEAQ. Trimming took off 2 bases at V and 5 bases at J, with 10 bases between the two ends. The CDR3 runs 13 residues. The CDR3 DNA reads as TGTGCCAGCAGCTTACAGGGGCGTAACGAGCAGTACTTC. Translated: CASSLQGRNEQYF.

The rearrangement uses TRBV27 and TRBJ1-2, with TRBD1 identical over 7 bases. CDR3 length equals 14 residues. Unmatched junction bases numbered 6, after V lost 4 bases and J lost 4 bases. Germline loops: CDR1 MNHEY, CDR2 SMNVEV (reference sequence). The CDR3 nucleotides are TGTGCCAGCAGTTCCCTGGGACAGCTCTATGGCTACACCTTC. Translation gives CASSSLGQLYGYTF.

The J gene is TRBJ2-7, the V gene TRBV12-3 or TRBV12-4, with D unresolved. Deletions cut 2 bases from V and 3 bases from J, with 8 bases between. The CDR3 is 13 amino acids. For the CDR3, the DNA is TGTGCCAGCAGTTTAAGTATCTACTACGAGCAGTACTTC. Residues: CASSLSIYYEQYF.

The chain couples TRBV6-5 to TRBJ2-5; 13 positions agree with TRBD2. The CDR3 sequence is 14 residues long. The junction had 7 bases not matched to a gene; V was cut back by 10 bases and J by 5 bases. CDR1 MNHEY and CDR2 SVGAGI come from the germline V gene. CDR3 sequence (DNA): TGTGCCACCAAACTAGCGGGGGGGCCTGAGACCCAGTACTTC. It is translated as CATKLAGGPETQYF.

The chain uses TRBV28 and TRBJ1-1; no definite D call. The CDR3 is 17 amino acids. V was cut by 3 bases and J by 0 bases, with 17 bases left in between. Germline V gives CDR1 MDHEN, CDR2 SYDVKM. The CDR3 loop is CASSLLGIRELNTEAFF. For the CDR3, the DNA is TGTGCCAGCAGTTTGTTGGGGATTCGGGAATTGAACACTGAAGCTTTCTTT.

This chain uses TRBV5-1 with TRBJ1-1; tentatively, D is TRBD1 (5 bases). The CDR3 loop spans 13 amino acids. CDR1 and CDR2 (germline): SGHRS, YFSETQ. Trimming took 7 bases from V and 11 from J, leaving 21 bases between them. CDR3 protein: CASPCLGAPGAFF. The CDR3 DNA reads as TGCGCCAGCCCCTGTCTAGGCGCCCCAGGGGCTTTCTTT.

The J gene is TRBJ1-3, the V gene TRBV11-2, with a tentative D call TRBD1 (6 bases). There are 15 residues in the CDR3. Germline V gives CDR1 SGHAT, CDR2 FQNNGV. Trimming cost V 5 bases and J 1 base, with 12 bases left between them. CDR3 nucleotides: TGTGCCAGCAGCCCACAGGGTGCTTCTGGAAACACCATATATTTT. It translates to CASSPQGASGNTIYF. The entire variable domain, with the rest obtained from reference TRBV11-2 and TRBJ1-3, is as follows: EAGVAQSPRYKIIEKRQSVAFWCNPISGHATLYWYQQILGQGPKLLIQFQNNGVVDDSQLPKDRFSAERLKGVDSTLKIQPAKLEDSAVYLCASSPQGASGNTIYFGEGSWLTVV.

This rearrangement joins TRBV27 to TRBJ2-3; 7 bases are shared with TRBD2. Looked up from germline, CDR1 is MNHEY and CDR2 is SMNVEV (reference sequence). V lost 4 bases and J lost 5; bases outside the gene matches: 0. CDR3 length: 12 residues. CDR3 bases: TGTGCCAGCAGTTCTAGCGGAGATACGCAGTATTTT. This codes for CASSSSGDTQYF.

This clone was seen only a few times. The rearrangement links TRBV18 to TRBJ2-7; 8 bases are a match to TRBD1. Germline loops: CDR1 KGHSH, CDR2 LQKENI. Trimming took 4 bases from V and 3 from J; bases not matched to a gene: 8. The CDR3 totals 15 residues. This chain's CDR3 is CASSRTGTGYYEQYF. The CDR3 nucleotides read TGTGCCAGCTCACGTACCGGGACAGGCTACTACGAGCAGTACTTC.